This entry describes one T cell receptor beta chain. Its specificity is not known. With V trimmed by 5 bases and J by 8 bases, 6 bases remained unmatched. The CDR3 loop spans 13 amino acids. CDR1 and CDR2 (germline): SGHAT, FQNNGV. The data originate from a study of CD8 T cells in ankylosing spondylitis. General study points: Researchers reportedly found disease-linked clones significantly enriched in matched ankylosing spondylitis synovial fluid. Earlier literature documents some of the motif variants in reactive arthritis synovial fluid and blood. Typical of ankylosing spondylitis blood, it appeared, was a TCR beta motif of roughly eight highly homologous variants.

It was by quantitative 5'-RACE with molecular barcodes that TCR beta libraries were made. TCRdb reprocessed the 5' RACE reads with MiXCR, giving one entry per CDR3 protein. The sample consists of some 840,000 distinct CDR3 sequences, 10% to 15% of them appearing once. The TCR comes from a male donor with ankylosing spondylitis. Sequenced: blood, either unsorted or a sorted T cell fraction (not recorded which). This chain connects TRBV11-2 to TRBJ2-4; 7 bases are a match to TRBD2. DNA of the CDR3: TGTGCCAGCAGCGGGAGGGCCGTTGACATTCAGTACTTC. It encodes CASSGRAVDIQYF. The full variable domain, its missing parts supplied by reference TRBV11-2 and TRBJ2-4, is EAGVAQSPRYKIIEKRQSVAFWCNPISGHATLYWYQQILGQGPKLLIQFQNNGVVDDSQLPKDRFSAERLKGVDSTLKIQPAKLEDSAVYLCASSGRAVDIQYFGAGTRLSVL.